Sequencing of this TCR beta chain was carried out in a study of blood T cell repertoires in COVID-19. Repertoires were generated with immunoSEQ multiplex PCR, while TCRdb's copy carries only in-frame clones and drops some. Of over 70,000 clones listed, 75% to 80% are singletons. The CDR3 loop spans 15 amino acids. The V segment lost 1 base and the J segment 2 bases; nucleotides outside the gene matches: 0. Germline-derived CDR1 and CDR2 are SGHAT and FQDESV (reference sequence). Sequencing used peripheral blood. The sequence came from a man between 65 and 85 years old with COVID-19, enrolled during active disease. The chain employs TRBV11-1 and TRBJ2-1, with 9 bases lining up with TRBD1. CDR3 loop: CASSLGDRAYNEQFF. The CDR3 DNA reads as TGTGCCAGCAGCTTAGGGGACAGGGCCTACAATGAGCAGTTCTTC. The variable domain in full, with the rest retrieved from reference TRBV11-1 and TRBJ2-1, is EAEVAQSPRYKITEKSQAVAFWCDPISGHATLYWYRQILGQGPELLVQFQDESVVDDSQLPKDRFSAERLKGVDSTLKIQPAELGDSAMYLCASSLGDRAYNEQFFGPGTRLTVL.